The T cell receptor (beta chain) under discussion was sequenced for a study of blood T cell repertoires in COVID-19. Study-wide background: Samples taken during acute and convalescent COVID-19 were collected in the United States, Italy and Spain. From T cells, B-cell-depleted T cells, or PBMCs came the material, which was cDNA or gDNA.

The CDR3 contains 15 residues. CDR1 is LGHNA and CDR2 is YSLEER in the germline V gene. Unmatched junction bases numbered 4, after V lost 0 bases and J lost 3 bases. Original processing methods: Reference gene primer amplification in the assay estimated nucleated cell counts. Profiling relied on immunoSEQ multiplex PCR, and the TCRdb table lists in-frame clones only, not all of them. The DNA was the basis for D and trimming; V, J and clone size are from that table. The sample shows 250,000 to 300,000 clones, around 88% of them seen only once. It was during active infection that Seattle patients were enrolled and then longitudinally followed.

The chain couples TRBV4-3 to TRBJ2-7, with 8 bases aligning to TRBD2. The sample comprised peripheral blood. The clonotype was recovered from a woman aged 70-85 years with COVID-19, enrolled during active disease. The CDR3 spells CASSQDAGGVYEQYF. For the CDR3, the DNA is TGCGCCAGCAGCCAAGATGCGGGGGGCGTCTACGAGCAGTACTTC.